The 18 T cell receptor beta chains below all came from one sample that was sequenced in a study of low-dose radiotherapy and immunotherapy resistance in tumors (dated by TCRdb to the early 2020s). The sequencer listed for this sample is Illumina HiSeq 2500. To make first-strand cDNA, Superscript III was used along with a set of TRAV- and TRBV-specific primers so that both the TCRalpha and TCRbeta chains were covered. TCRs were amplified with Phusion for approximately 18 PCR cycles, with a constant-region primer paired with the adapter attached to the V primers. TCRdb ran its own pipeline on the public reads, namely fastp trimming at Q25 and MiXCR clone calling, and kept in-frame beta chains. For every CDR3 protein sequence, its rows merge into one entry that carries the most common genes and DNA. This sample is represented by under 90,000 distinct CDR3 sequences; roughly a sixth of them were singletons. Clones ranked in the top ten supply 2.8% of the sample.

The time point label of this sample denotes: before trial treatment. This specimen consisted of PBMCs, obtained before treatment. Receptors originate from a male donor with prostate cancer.

In its sample, this clonotype was seen many times. V gene TRBV9 combines with J gene TRBJ2-1; 11 nucleotides match TRBD2. Germline-derived CDR1 and CDR2 are SGDLS and YYNGEE. The CDR3 runs to 15 residues. Trimming took 3 bases from V and 10 from J; bases not matched to a gene: 9. DNA for the CDR3: TGTGCCAGCAGCGCCACCCCTAGCGGGGGGCGAGAGCAGTTCTTC. Protein product: CASSATPSGGREQFF.

This clonotype appeared many times. This chain connects TRBV11-1 to TRBJ1-1; D is ambiguous. V was trimmed by 2 bases and J by 4 bases, leaving 11 bases between them. This CDR3 is built from 14 residues. Germline values: CDR1 SGHAT, CDR2 FQDESV (reference sequence). The CDR3 region is CASSLSAPGTEAFF. The CDR3 coding sequence is TGTGCCAGCAGCTTATCGGCCCCGGGCACTGAAGCTTTCTTT.

Many counts were recorded for this clonotype. V and J are TRBV30 and TRBJ2-5, with D unresolved. Between the trimmed V and J ends, which lost 6 bases and 0 bases, there was a span of 8 bases. Germline V gene lookup returns CDR1 GTSNPN and CDR2 SVGIG (reference sequence). The CDR3 extends over 12 amino acids. The CDR3 bases are TGTGCCTGCCAAGATAACCAAGAGACCCAGTACTTC. The encoded protein is CACQDNQETQYF.

This clonotype was detected ten times or more. The chain combines TRBV14 with TRBJ2-3; 8 bases align to TRBD2. Germline CDR1 SGHDN, CDR2 FVKESK. The CDR3 length is 15 residues. The V gene end was trimmed by 4 bases and the J gene end by 4 bases; junction bases not matched to a gene: 7. The CDR3, as DNA: TGTGCCAGCAGCCCGTACGGAGCGGGGGCAGATACGCAGTATTTT. The encoded protein is CASSPYGAGADTQYF.

This clonotype was counted many times. V and J are TRBV3-1 and TRBJ2-3; TRBD1 might be the D (6 bases). CDR1 is LGHDT, CDR2 YNNKEL, per germline (reference sequence). The V end was cut by 1 base, the J end by 7 bases, with 15 bases between. CDR3 size: 15 residues. CDR3 residues: CASSQVSQGFNTQYF. For the CDR3, the DNA is TGTGCCAGCAGCCAAGTTAGCCAGGGGTTCAATACGCAGTATTTT.

This sequence joins TRBV9 and TRBJ2-5; possibly TRBD2 for D (6 bases). The V end was cut by 2 bases, the J end by 5 bases, with 10 bases between. Germline CDR1 and CDR2: SGDLS and YYNGEE. This CDR3 has 13 residues. CDR3 bases: TGTGCCAGCAGCGTTGGAGGGTGGGAGACCCAGTACTTC. It encodes CASSVGGWETQYF. The variable domain in full, with the rest retrieved from reference TRBV9 and TRBJ2-5, is DSGVTQTPKHLITATGQRVTLRCSPRSGDLSVYWYQQSLDQGLQFLIQYYNGEERAKGNILERFSAQQFPDLHSELNLSSLELGDSALYFCASSVGGWETQYFGPGTRLLVL.

This clonotype was seen a few times. V gene TRBV6-6 combines with J gene TRBJ2-1, with 12 bases aligning to TRBD2. Germline CDR1 is MNHNY and CDR2 is SVGAGI (reference sequence). The CDR3 consists of 16 residues. Trimming took 5 bases from V and 7 from J; bases not matched to a gene: 9. The CDR3 nucleotides read TGTGCCAGCAGTGACGAGACTAGCGGGGGCGCAAATGAGCAGTTCTTC. Translated, it gives CASSDETSGGANEQFF.

This clonotype has a count of ten or more. The chain links TRBV7-2 to TRBJ2-5, with a possible D match to TRBD1 (6 bases). This CDR3 is built from 14 residues. V was clipped by 3 bases and J by 5 bases, with 13 bases between them. Germline V lookup: CDR1 SGHTA, CDR2 FQGNSA. The CDR3 coding sequence is TGTGCCAGCAGCTTTGGGGGCCAGGCGGAGACCCAGTACTTC. This sequence encodes CASSFGGQAETQYF.

The chain uses TRBV7-9 and TRBJ2-2; the D gene is possibly TRBD1 (6 bases). V lost 5 bases to trimming and J lost 5 bases, with 27 bases between them. Germline CDR1 SEHNR, CDR2 FQNEAQ (reference sequence). CDR3 length: 19 amino acids. In DNA form, the CDR3 reads TGTGCCAGCAGCCCGTCGATGGGCGACAGGACATCTAAAACCGGGGAGCTGTTTTTT. Amino acid sequence: CASSPSMGDRTSKTGELFF.

This clonotype was seen at least ten times. The V gene is TRBV19, the J gene TRBJ2-5; the match to TRBD1 covers 8 bases. This CDR3 comprises 15 residues. The junction had 6 bases not matched to a gene; V was cut back by 4 bases and J by 2 bases. Germline V gene sequence: CDR1 LNHDA, CDR2 SQIVND (reference sequence). CDR3 amino acids: CASSSMGQVQETQYF. CDR3 nucleotides: TGTGCCAGTAGTAGTATGGGACAGGTACAAGAGACCCAGTACTTC. Variable domain in full (rest from reference TRBV19 and TRBJ2-5): DGGITQSPKYLFRKEGQNVTLSCEQNLNHDAMYWYRQDPGQGLRLIYYSQIVNDFQKGDIAEGYSVSREKKESFPLTVTSAQKNPTAFYLCASSSMGQVQETQYFGPGTRLLVL.

This chain joins TRBV10-3 and TRBJ2-7, with 8 bases matching TRBD2. Unmatched junction bases numbered 9, after V lost 6 bases and J lost 5 bases. Germline V gene lookup returns CDR1 ENHRY and CDR2 SYGVKD. The CDR3 runs 14 residues. The CDR3 region is CAISGLAQPDEQYF. As DNA, the CDR3 is TGTGCCATCAGCGGACTAGCCCAGCCTGACGAGCAGTACTTC.

This clonotype was recorded many times. V gene TRBV14 combines with J gene TRBJ1-1; D is undetermined. V was clipped by 4 bases and J by 2 bases, with 8 bases between them. The germline V gene has CDR1 SGHDN and CDR2 FVKESK. The CDR3 loop spans 13 amino acids. The chain's CDR3 is CASSPGSNTEAFF. In DNA form, the CDR3 reads TGTGCCAGCAGCCCGGGTTCTAACACTGAAGCTTTCTTT.

This clonotype was picked up many times. This likely stems from a read error, as it lies one base from a far larger clone. This chain connects TRBV5-5 to TRBJ1-5, with D unclear. Germline CDR1 is SGHKS and CDR2 is YYEKEE (reference sequence). Deletions cut 0 bases from V and 0 bases from J, with 1 base between. The CDR3 sequence is 13 residues long. The CDR3 nucleotides are TGTGCCAGCAGCTTGGTTAGCAATCAGCCCCAGCATTTT. This encodes CASSLVSNQPQHF. The entire variable domain, with the rest obtained from reference TRBV5-5 and TRBJ1-5, is as follows: DAGVTQSPTHLIKTRGQQVTLRCSPISGHKSVSWYQQVLGQGPQFIFQYYEKEERGRGNFPDRFSARQFPNYSSELNVNALLLGDSALYLCASSLVSNQPQHFGDGTRLSIL.

This clonotype showed up many times. This chain connects TRBV2 to TRBJ2-7; no clear D. V was clipped by 3 bases and J by 3 bases, with 15 bases between them. The CDR3 contains 15 residues. The germline CDR1 and CDR2 sequences are SNHLY and FYNNEI. The CDR3 loop is CASSDRLLGGYEQYF. In DNA form, the CDR3 reads TGTGCCAGCAGTGACAGACTCCTAGGTGGCTACGAGCAGTACTTC. Using reference TRBV2 and TRBJ2-7 for the parts outside the CDR3, the full variable domain is EPEVTQTPSHQVTQMGQEVILRCVPISNHLYFYWYRQILGQKVEFLVSFYNNEISEKSEIFDDQFSVERPDGSNFTLKIRSTKLEDSAMYFCASSDRLLGGYEQYFGPGTRLTVT.

As concerns this clonotype: This likely reflects a read error, since a far larger clone is one base away. This chain joins TRBV2 and TRBJ2-1; a weak D match, TRBD1 (6 bases). Germline V CDR1 and CDR2: SNHLY, FYNNEI. The length of the CDR3 is 15 residues. Here the CDR3 reads CASSEGGRGQETQNF. CDR3 nucleotide sequence: TGTGCCAGCAGTGAAGGGGGCAGGGGTCAAGAGACCCAGAACTTC.

The CDR3 is CASSLGGATDTQYF. The CDR3 DNA sequence: TGCGCCAGCAGCTTGGGGGGGGCCACAGATACGCAGTATTTT. The chain employs TRBV5-1 and TRBJ2-3, with D perhaps TRBD1 or TRBD2 (6 bases each). With 0 bases removed from V and 2 bases from J, the gap between germline ends came to 7 bases. The germline V gene has CDR1 SGHRS and CDR2 YFSETQ. CDR3 size: 14 residues.

This sequence joins TRBV7-3 and TRBJ2-7, with 7 bases aligning to TRBD2. The CDR3 covers 14 residues. J was trimmed by 5 bases and V by 6 bases; bases with no gene match: 10. In germline, CDR1 is SGHTA, CDR2 FQGTGA. CDR3 DNA sequence: TGTGCCAGCAGGGACCTGAGGGGAGGGGACGAGCAGTACTTC. It is translated as CASRDLRGGDEQYF.

A word on this clonotype: Only one base separates this from a far larger clonotype, so it likely reflects a read error. The rearrangement links TRBV25-1 to TRBJ2-7, with D perhaps matching TRBD2 (6 bases). The germline gives CDR1 MGHDK, CDR2 SYGVNS. The CDR3 has 15 residues. This CDR3 reads CARSLDWGLTYEQYF. In DNA form, the CDR3 reads TGTGCCCGCAGCTTAGACTGGGGACTGACCTACGAGCAGTACTTC.